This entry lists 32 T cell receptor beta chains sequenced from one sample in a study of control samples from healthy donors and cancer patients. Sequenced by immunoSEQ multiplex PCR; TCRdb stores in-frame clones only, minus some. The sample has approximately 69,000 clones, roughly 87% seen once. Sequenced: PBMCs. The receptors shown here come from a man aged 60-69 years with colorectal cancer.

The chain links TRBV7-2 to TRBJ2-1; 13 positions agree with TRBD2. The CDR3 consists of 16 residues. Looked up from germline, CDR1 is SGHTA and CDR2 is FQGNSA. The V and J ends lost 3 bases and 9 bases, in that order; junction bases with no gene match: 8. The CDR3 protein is CASSFAGTSGVGEQFF. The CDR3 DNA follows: TGTGCCAGCAGCTTTGCAGGGACTAGCGGGGTTGGTGAGCAGTTCTTC.

CDR3 sequence: CATSRGGTSNQPQHF. CDR3 bases: TGTGCCACCAGCCGGGGGGGGACTAGCAATCAGCCCCAGCATTTT. The V gene is TRBV15, the J gene TRBJ1-5; D may be TRBD1 (5 bases). This CDR3 region has 15 residues. V was trimmed by 5 bases and J by 0 bases, leaving 11 bases between them. From germline, CDR1 is LNHNV and CDR2 YYDKDF (reference sequence).

The CDR3, as DNA: TGTGCCTGGAGGAACCAGACAGGCCATAATGAAAAACTGTTTTTT. This gives the protein CAWRNQTGHNEKLFF. V usage is TRBV30 and J usage is TRBJ1-4; the D gene is possibly TRBD1 (6 bases). The V gene lost 3 bases and the J gene lost 4 bases, with 15 bases spanning the gap. This CDR3 is 15 amino acids long. The germline CDR1 and CDR2 sequences are GTSNPN and SVGIG (reference sequence).

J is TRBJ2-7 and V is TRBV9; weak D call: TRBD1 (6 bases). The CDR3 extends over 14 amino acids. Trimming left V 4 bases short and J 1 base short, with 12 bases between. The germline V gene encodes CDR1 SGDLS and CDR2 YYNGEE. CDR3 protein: CASSKGQTSYEQYF. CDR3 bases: TGTGCCAGCAGCAAAGGACAGACTTCCTACGAGCAGTACTTC.

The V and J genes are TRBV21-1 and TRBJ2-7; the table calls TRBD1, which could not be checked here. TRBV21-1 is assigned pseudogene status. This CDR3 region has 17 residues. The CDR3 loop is CASSKTWAGQGWYEQYF. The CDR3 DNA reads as TGTGCCAGCAGCAAGACTTGGGCGGGACAGGGTTGGTACGAGCAGTACTTC.

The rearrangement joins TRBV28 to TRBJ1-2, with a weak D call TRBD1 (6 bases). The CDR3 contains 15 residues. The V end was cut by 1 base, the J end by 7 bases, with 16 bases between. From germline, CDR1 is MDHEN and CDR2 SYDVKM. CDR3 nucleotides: TGTGCCAGCAGTTTATACGTAACGGTCAGGGGTGGCTACACCTTC. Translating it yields CASSLYVTVRGGYTF.

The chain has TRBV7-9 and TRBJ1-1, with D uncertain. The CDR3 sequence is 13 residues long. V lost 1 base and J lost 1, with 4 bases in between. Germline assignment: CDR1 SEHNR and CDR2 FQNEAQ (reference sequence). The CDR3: CASSLGTNTEAFF. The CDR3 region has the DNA TGTGCCAGCAGCTTAGGGACGAACACTGAAGCTTTCTTT.

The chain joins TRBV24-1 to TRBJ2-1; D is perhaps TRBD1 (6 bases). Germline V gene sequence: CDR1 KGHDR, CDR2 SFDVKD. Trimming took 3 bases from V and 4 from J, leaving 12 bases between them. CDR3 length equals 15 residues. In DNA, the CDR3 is TGTGCCACCAGTGATCCCCGGGACAAGTACAATGAGCAGTTCTTC. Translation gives CATSDPRDKYNEQFF.

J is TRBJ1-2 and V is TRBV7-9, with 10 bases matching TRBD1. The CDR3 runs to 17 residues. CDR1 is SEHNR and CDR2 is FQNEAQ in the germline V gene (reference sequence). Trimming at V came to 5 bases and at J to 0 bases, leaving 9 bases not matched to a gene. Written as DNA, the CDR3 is TGTGCCAGCAGCCGGACCGGGACAGGGGTTGCTAACTATGGCTACACCTTC. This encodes CASSRTGTGVANYGYTF. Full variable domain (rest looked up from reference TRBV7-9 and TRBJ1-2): DTGVSQNPRHKITKRGQNVTFRCDPISEHNRLYWYRQTLGQGPEFLTYFQNEAQLEKSRLLSDRFSAERPKGSFSTLEIQRTEQGDSAMYLCASSRTGTGVANYGYTFGSGTRLTVV.

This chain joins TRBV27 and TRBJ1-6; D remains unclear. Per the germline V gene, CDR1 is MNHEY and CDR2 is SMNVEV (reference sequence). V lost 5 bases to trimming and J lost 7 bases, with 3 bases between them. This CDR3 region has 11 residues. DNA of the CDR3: TGTGCCAGCAGTAGAAATTCACCCCTCCACTTT. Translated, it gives CASSRNSPLHF.

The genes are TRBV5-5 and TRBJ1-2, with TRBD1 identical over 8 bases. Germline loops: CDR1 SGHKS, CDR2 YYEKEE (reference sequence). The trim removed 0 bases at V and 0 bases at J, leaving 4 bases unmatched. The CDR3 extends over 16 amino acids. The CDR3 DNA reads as TGTGCCAGCAGCTTGGGCCAGGGGGCCTCTAACTATGGCTACACCTTC. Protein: CASSLGQGASNYGYTF.

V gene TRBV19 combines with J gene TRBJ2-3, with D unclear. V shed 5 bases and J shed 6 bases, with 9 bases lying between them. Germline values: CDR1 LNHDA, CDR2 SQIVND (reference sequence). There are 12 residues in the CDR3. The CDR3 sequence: CASSVRTDTQYF. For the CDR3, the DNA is TGTGCCAGTAGTGTCAGGACCGATACGCAGTATTTT.

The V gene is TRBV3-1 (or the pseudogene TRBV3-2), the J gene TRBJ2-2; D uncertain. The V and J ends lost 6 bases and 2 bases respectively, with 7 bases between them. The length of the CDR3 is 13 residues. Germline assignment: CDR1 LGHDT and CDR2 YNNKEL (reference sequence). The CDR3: CASSETNTGELFF. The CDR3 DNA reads TGTGCCAGCAGTGAAACTAACACCGGGGAGCTGTTTTTT.

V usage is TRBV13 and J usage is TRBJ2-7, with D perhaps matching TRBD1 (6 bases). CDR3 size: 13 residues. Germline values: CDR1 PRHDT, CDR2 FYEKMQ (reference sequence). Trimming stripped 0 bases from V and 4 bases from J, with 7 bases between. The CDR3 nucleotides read TGTGCCAGCAGCTTAGGCAGGGGTTACGAGCAGTACTTC. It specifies CASSLGRGYEQYF.

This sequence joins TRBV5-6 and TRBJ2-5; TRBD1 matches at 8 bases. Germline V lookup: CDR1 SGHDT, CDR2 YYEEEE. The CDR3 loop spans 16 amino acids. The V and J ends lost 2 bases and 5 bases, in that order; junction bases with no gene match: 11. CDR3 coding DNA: TGTGCCAGCAGCTTAGGGCCCCCACAGGGGGTCGAGACCCAGTACTTC. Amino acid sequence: CASSLGPPQGVETQYF.

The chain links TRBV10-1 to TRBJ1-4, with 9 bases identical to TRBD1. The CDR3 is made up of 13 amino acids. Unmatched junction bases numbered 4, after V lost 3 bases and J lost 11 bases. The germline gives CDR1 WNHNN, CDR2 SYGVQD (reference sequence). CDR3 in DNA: TGCGCCAGCAGTGAAGTGACAGGGGGGAAACTGTTTTTT. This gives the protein CASSEVTGGKLFF.

The CDR3 region is CASSVGLTNTGELFF. The DNA for the CDR3 is TGTGCCAGCAGCGTAGGCCTAACGAACACCGGGGAGCTGTTTTTT. The chain is built from TRBV9 and TRBJ2-2; D remains ambiguous. Germline CDR1 reads SGDLS; CDR2 reads YYNGEE. The CDR3 has 15 residues. V dropped 0 bases and J dropped 0 bases, with 6 bases sitting between them.

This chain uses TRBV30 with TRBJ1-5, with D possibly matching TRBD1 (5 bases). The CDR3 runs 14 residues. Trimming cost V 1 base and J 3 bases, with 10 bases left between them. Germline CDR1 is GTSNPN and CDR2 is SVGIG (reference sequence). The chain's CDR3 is CAWSEQVFNQPQHF. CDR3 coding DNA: TGTGCCTGGAGTGAACAGGTTTTCAATCAGCCCCAGCATTTT.

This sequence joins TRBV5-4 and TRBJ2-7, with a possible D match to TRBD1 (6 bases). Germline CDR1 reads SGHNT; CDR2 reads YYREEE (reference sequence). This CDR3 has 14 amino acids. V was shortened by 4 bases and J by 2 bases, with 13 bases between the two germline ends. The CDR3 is CASSNPGQTYEQYF. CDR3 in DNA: TGTGCCAGCAGCAACCCGGGACAAACCTACGAGCAGTACTTC.

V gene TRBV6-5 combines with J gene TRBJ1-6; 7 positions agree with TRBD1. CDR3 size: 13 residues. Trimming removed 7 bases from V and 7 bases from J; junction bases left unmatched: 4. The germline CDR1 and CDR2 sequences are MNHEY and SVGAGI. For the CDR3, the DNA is TGTGCCAGCAAGAGGACAGGAAATTCACCCCTCCACTTT. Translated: CASKRTGNSPLHF.

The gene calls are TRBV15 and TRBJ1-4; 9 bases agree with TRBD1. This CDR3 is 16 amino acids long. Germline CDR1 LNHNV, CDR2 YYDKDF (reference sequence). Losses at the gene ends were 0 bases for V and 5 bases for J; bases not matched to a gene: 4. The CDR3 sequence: CATSRDQTGGNEKLFF. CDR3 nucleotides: TGTGCCACCAGCAGAGATCAGACAGGGGGGAATGAAAAACTGTTTTTT.

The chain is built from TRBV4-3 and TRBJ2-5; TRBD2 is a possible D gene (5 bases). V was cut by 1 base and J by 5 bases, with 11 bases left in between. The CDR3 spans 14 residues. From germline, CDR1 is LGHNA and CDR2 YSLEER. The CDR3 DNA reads TGCGCCAGCAGCCAAGGGATTCCGGGGGAGACCCAGTACTTC. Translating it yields CASSQGIPGETQYF.

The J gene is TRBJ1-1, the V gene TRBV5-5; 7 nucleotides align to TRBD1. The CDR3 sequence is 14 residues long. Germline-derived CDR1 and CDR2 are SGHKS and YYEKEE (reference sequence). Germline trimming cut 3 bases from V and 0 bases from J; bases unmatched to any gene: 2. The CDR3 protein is CASSWGQMNTEAFF. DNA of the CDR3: TGTGCCAGCAGCTGGGGACAGATGAACACTGAAGCTTTCTTT.

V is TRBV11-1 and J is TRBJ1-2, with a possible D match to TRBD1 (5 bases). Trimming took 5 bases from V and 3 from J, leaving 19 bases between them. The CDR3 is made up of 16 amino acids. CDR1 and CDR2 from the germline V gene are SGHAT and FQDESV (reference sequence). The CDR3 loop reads CASSDMTLPGDYGYTF. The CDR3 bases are TGTGCCAGCAGCGATATGACTCTACCGGGGGACTATGGCTACACCTTC. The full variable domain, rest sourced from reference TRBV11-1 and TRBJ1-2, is EAEVAQSPRYKITEKSQAVAFWCDPISGHATLYWYRQILGQGPELLVQFQDESVVDDSQLPKDRFSAERLKGVDSTLKIQPAELGDSAMYLCASSDMTLPGDYGYTFGSGTRLTVV.

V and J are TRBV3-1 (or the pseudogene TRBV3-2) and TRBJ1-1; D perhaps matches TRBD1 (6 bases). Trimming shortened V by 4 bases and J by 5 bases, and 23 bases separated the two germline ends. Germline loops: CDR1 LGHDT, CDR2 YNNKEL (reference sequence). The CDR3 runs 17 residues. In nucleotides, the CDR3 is TGTGCCAGCAGCCCGGGGGGAAACAGGGCCGGGAGGACTGAAGCTTTCTTT. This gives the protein CASSPGGNRAGRTEAFF.

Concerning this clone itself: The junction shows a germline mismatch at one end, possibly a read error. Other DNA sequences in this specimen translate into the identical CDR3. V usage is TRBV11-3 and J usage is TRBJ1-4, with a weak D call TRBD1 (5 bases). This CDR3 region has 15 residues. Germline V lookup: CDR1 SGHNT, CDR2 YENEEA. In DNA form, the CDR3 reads TGTGCCAGCAGCGCTTCTGGGCGGACAAATGAAAAGCTGTTTTTT. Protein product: CASSASGRTNEKLFF.

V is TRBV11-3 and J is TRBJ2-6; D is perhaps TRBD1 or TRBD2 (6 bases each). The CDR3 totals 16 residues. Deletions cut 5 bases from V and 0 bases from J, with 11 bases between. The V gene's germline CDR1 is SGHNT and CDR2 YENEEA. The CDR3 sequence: CASSLGGGSGANVLTF. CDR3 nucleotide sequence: TGTGCCAGCAGCCTTGGAGGGGGCTCTGGGGCCAACGTCCTGACTTTC.

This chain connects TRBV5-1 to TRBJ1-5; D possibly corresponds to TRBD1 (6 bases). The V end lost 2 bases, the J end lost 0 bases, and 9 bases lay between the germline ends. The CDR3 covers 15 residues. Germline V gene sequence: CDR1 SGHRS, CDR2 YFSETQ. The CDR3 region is CASSFGGNSNQPQHF. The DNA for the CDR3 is TGCGCCAGCAGCTTCGGGGGCAATAGCAATCAGCCCCAGCATTTT.

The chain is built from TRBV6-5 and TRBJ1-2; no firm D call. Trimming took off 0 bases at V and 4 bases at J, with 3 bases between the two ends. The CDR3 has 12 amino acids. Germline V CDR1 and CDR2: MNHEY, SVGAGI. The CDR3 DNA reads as TGTGCCAGCAGTTACTCGGGCTATGGCTACACCTTC. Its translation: CASSYSGYGYTF.

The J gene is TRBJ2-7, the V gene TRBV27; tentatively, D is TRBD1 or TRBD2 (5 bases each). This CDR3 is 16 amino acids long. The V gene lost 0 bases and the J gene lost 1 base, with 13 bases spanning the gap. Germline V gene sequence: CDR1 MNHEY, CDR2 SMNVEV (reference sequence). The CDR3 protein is CASSLSSGARSYEQYF. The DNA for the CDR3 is TGTGCCAGCAGTTTATCGTCCGGGGCTCGGTCCTACGAGCAGTACTTC.

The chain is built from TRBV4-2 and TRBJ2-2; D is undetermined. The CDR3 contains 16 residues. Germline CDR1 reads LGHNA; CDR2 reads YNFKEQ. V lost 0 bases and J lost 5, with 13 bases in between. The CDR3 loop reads CASSQELTLRTGELFF. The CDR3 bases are TGTGCCAGCAGCCAAGAACTCACGCTGAGGACCGGGGAGCTGTTTTTT.

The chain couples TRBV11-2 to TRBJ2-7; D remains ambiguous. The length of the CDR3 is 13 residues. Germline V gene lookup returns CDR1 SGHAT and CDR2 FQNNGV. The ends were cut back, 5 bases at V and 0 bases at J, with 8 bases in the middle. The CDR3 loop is CASSPRGSYEQYF. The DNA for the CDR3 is TGTGCCAGCAGCCCCCGAGGCTCCTACGAGCAGTACTTC. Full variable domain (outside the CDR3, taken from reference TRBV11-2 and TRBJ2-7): EAGVAQSPRYKIIEKRQSVAFWCNPISGHATLYWYQQILGQGPKLLIQFQNNGVVDDSQLPKDRFSAERLKGVDSTLKIQPAKLEDSAVYLCASSPRGSYEQYFGPGTRLTVT.